The 21 T cell receptor beta chains listed next were all sequenced from one sample in a study of neurological immune-mediated disorders. TCRdb re-analysed the 5' RACE reads in MiXCR, keeping a single row per CDR3 protein. The table records some 37,000 distinct CDR3 sequences, 10% of them present only once. Sample: PBMCs. These receptors were obtained from a woman aged 25-40 years with HTLV-1-associated myelopathy (HAM/TSP).

This clonotype was seen at least ten times. The V call is TRBV3-1, the J call TRBJ1-3; 7 bases line up with TRBD1. This CDR3 has 14 residues. V shed 5 bases, J shed 0 bases, and the junction held 1 base outside the gene matches. Germline assignment: CDR1 LGHDT and CDR2 YNNKEL (reference sequence). This CDR3 reads CASSGDSSGNTIYF. The CDR3, as DNA: TGTGCCAGCAGCGGGGACAGCTCTGGAAACACCATATATTTT.

In its sample, this clonotype was seen many times. The chain couples TRBV11-1 to TRBJ2-7; D might be TRBD2 (5 bases). Trimming took 5 bases from V and 0 from J, leaving 11 bases between them. This CDR3 has 14 amino acids. Germline V gene sequence: CDR1 SGHAT, CDR2 FQDESV (reference sequence). The CDR3 reads CASSNRGTSYEQYF. The DNA of the CDR3 is TGTGCCAGCAGCAACCGGGGTACCTCCTACGAGCAGTACTTC.

This clonotype was seen repeatedly, ten times or more. The V gene is TRBV5-1, the J gene TRBJ1-5, with D perhaps TRBD1 (5 bases). The ends were cut back, 2 bases at V and 4 bases at J, with 13 bases in the middle. CDR3 size: 15 residues. Per the germline V gene, CDR1 is SGHRS and CDR2 is YFSETQ. The CDR3 spells CASSFHPGGNQPQHF. CDR3 bases: TGCGCCAGCAGCTTTCACCCGGGGGGAAATCAGCCCCAGCATTTT.

This clonotype came up many times. This rearrangement joins TRBV5-1 to TRBJ2-3; unclear D gene. The V end lost 0 bases, the J end lost 5 bases, and 13 bases lay between the germline ends. In germline, CDR1 is SGHRS, CDR2 YFSETQ. This CDR3 comprises 15 residues. The CDR3 DNA reads TGCGCCAGCAGCTTGGCGAATCACCGTAGAGATACGCAGTATTTT. It specifies CASSLANHRRDTQYF. The full variable domain, in which reference TRBV5-1 and TRBJ2-3 provide the parts outside the CDR3, is KAGVTQTPRYLIKTRGQQVTLSCSPISGHRSVSWYQQTPGQGLQFLFEYFSETQRNKGNFPGRFSGRQFSNSRSEMNVSTLELGDSALYLCASSLANHRRDTQYFGPGTRLTVL.

This clonotype was counted ten times or more. The V gene is TRBV3-1, the J gene TRBJ2-1; TRBD2 aligns across 9 bases. With V trimmed by 3 bases and J by 3 bases, 6 bases remained unmatched. Germline CDR1 reads LGHDT; CDR2 reads YNNKEL (reference sequence). There are 16 residues in the CDR3. The CDR3 DNA reads as TGTGCCAGCAGCCAGGAGCGGGGGGTGATCTACAATGAGCAGTTCTTC. Protein sequence: CASSQERGVIYNEQFF.

This clonotype was counted at least ten times. The V call is TRBV5-1, the J call TRBJ2-1; D is possibly TRBD1 or TRBD2 (5 bases each). The CDR3 extends over 15 amino acids. Germline loops: CDR1 SGHRS, CDR2 YFSETQ. Trimming left V 0 bases short and J 4 bases short, with 11 bases between. CDR3 amino acids: CASSLESGPYNEQFF. As DNA, the CDR3 is TGCGCCAGCAGCTTGGAGTCGGGACCTTACAATGAGCAGTTCTTC.

To note about this clonotype: No DNA is shown, since the ends of the CDR3 on it are uncertain; the CDR3 is the one TCRdb lists. V gene TRBV5-1 combines with J gene TRBJ1-2; the table's D call TRBD1 went unverified against the DNA. CDR1 and CDR2 (germline): SGHRS, YFSETQ. Ends included, the CDR3 has 20 residues. CDR3 sequence reads: CASSFYICSASRGSDYGYTF.

This clonotype is labeled medium-sized. Mismatch with germline at one junction end may stem from a read error. The gene calls are TRBV4-2 and TRBJ2-7, with TRBD2 matching 7 bases. Germline V gene lookup returns CDR1 LGHNA and CDR2 YNFKEQ. The CDR3 length is 14 residues. Here the CDR3 DNA reads TGTGCCAGCAGTCAAGGGACTACCTCTTACGAGCAGTACTTC. Protein product: CASSQGTTSYEQYF.

Many counts were recorded for this clonotype. This sequence joins TRBV5-8 and TRBJ2-7, with D perhaps matching TRBD1 (6 bases). The CDR3 covers 14 residues. Germline values: CDR1 SGHTS, CDR2 YDEGEE. V lost 0 bases to trimming and J lost 5 bases, with 12 bases between them. CDR3 DNA: TGTGCCAGCAGCTTGGAGGGGGACGGCAACGAGCAGTACTTC. As protein: CASSLEGDGNEQYF.

In its sample, this clonotype was seen many times. The rearrangement links TRBV18 to TRBJ2-7, with 7 positions matching TRBD1. The CDR3 is 15 residues long. The V gene's germline CDR1 is KGHSH and CDR2 LQKENI. Germline trimming cut 1 base from V and 9 bases from J; bases unmatched to any gene: 12. CDR3 amino acids: CASSPLNEQGLRQYF. The CDR3 nucleotides are TGTGCCAGCTCACCACTTAACGAACAGGGGCTCAGGCAGTACTTC. Looking up the rest from reference TRBV18 and TRBJ2-7 gives the full variable domain: NAGVMQNPRHLVRRRGQEARLRCSPMKGHSHVYWYRQLPEEGLKFMVYLQKENIIDESGMPKERFSAEFPKEGPSILRIQQVVRGDSAAYFCASSPLNEQGLRQYFGPGTRLTVT.

This clonotype has a count of ten or more. The rearrangement links TRBV20-1 to TRBJ2-3, with TRBD2 identical over 9 bases. V shed 0 bases, J shed 1 base, and the junction held 5 bases outside the gene matches. This CDR3 is built from 16 residues. Germline V gene sequence: CDR1 DFQATT, CDR2 SNEGSKA (reference sequence). The CDR3: CSARDPRGGGTDTQYF. CDR3 bases: TGCAGTGCTAGAGATCCGCGGGGGGGCGGCACAGATACGCAGTATTTT.

Worth noting for this clonotype: The DNA is omitted, as the CDR3 cannot be located on it reliably, and the CDR3 follows TCRdb's listing. The CDR3 sequence: CASSFYICSARVGQENQPQHF. The genes are TRBV7-3 and TRBJ1-5. Germline CDR1 SGHTA, CDR2 FQGTGA. Inclusive of both ends, the CDR3 amounts to 21 amino acids.

This clonotype was counted many times. This chain joins TRBV6-6 and TRBJ2-7; a weak D match, TRBD1 (6 bases). CDR1 is MNHNY and CDR2 is SVGAGI in the germline V gene (reference sequence). This CDR3 region has 15 residues. Trimming left V 0 bases short and J 0 bases short, with 9 bases between. This chain's CDR3 is CASSYSGQTSYEQYF. The CDR3 bases are TGTGCCAGCAGTTACTCAGGACAGACCTCCTACGAGCAGTACTTC.

This clonotype was counted many times. The chain joins TRBV20-1 to TRBJ2-2; 7 positions agree with TRBD1. The CDR3 sequence is 14 residues long. Germline CDR1 is DFQATT and CDR2 is SNEGSKA (reference sequence). The V gene end was trimmed by 4 bases and the J gene end by 1 base; junction bases not matched to a gene: 3. CDR3 region: CSATPGGNTGELFF. The CDR3 coding sequence is TGCAGTGCTACTCCAGGGGGGAACACCGGGGAGCTGTTTTTT.

This clonotype was seen many times. This chain connects TRBV10-3 to TRBJ1-3, with D possibly TRBD1 on 5 matching bases. Germline V lookup: CDR1 ENHRY, CDR2 SYGVKD. The V and J ends lost 1 base and 1 base respectively, with 5 bases between them. The length of the CDR3 is 14 residues. CDR3 region: CAISEWGSGNTIYF. The CDR3 DNA is TGTGCCATCAGTGAGTGGGGGTCTGGAAACACCATATATTTT.

This clonotype was recorded many times. The chain joins TRBV5-6 to TRBJ2-3; TRBD2 matches 12 bases. Germline-derived CDR1 and CDR2 are SGHDT and YYEEEE. V was pared by 4 bases and J by 11 bases, with 14 bases of the junction left unmatched. This CDR3 is 16 amino acids long. CDR3 nucleotide sequence: TGTGCCAGCAGCCACGGGACTAGCGGGCTGCTTCGGGGGCAGTATTTT. It encodes CASSHGTSGLLRGQYF.

This clonotype was found many times. The chain is built from TRBV5-6 and TRBJ2-2, with 8 nucleotides matching TRBD2. Germline CDR1 and CDR2: SGHDT and YYEEEE. The CDR3 is made up of 15 amino acids. V was clipped by 7 bases and J by 0 bases; unmatched bases: 5. The CDR3 DNA is TGTGCCAGCTTTTCCGGGGGGGCGAACACCGGGGAGCTGTTTTTT. Translation: CASFSGGANTGELFF.

There are many counts of this clonotype. The chain recombines TRBV5-1 with TRBJ2-7; 10 bases agree with TRBD1. Germline V gene lookup returns CDR1 SGHRS and CDR2 YFSETQ. This CDR3 is 15 amino acids long. V shed 4 bases, J shed 0 bases, and the junction held 4 bases outside the gene matches. The CDR3 coding sequence is TGCGCCAGCAGCCCCAGGACAGGGGGCTCCTACGAGCAGTACTTC. Encoded protein: CASSPRTGGSYEQYF.

Ten or more counts support this clonotype. The CDR3 nucleotides read TGCGCCAGCAGCGAACAGGGGGTCTATGGCTACACCTTC. It is translated as CASSEQGVYGYTF. This chain links TRBV5-1 with TRBJ1-2; 8 bases are a match to TRBD1. The CDR3 has 13 residues. The V gene's germline CDR1 is SGHRS and CDR2 YFSETQ. The V gene end was trimmed by 4 bases and the J gene end by 4 bases; junction bases not matched to a gene: 3.

This clonotype was observed at least ten times. The chain joins TRBV5-1 to TRBJ1-2; D call uncertain. There are 16 residues in the CDR3. Germline CDR1 SGHRS, CDR2 YFSETQ. Trimming cost V 0 bases and J 0 bases, with 12 bases left between them. CDR3 DNA sequence: TGCGCCAGCAGCTTGGGACTTGCGCCGGCTAACTATGGCTACACCTTC. Translated, it gives CASSLGLAPANYGYTF.

In its sample, this clonotype was seen many times. The chain has TRBV6-1 and TRBJ2-7, with D possibly being TRBD2 (6 bases). This CDR3 has 14 amino acids. V was clipped by 6 bases and J by 6 bases, with 18 bases between them. CDR1 is MNHNS and CDR2 is SASEGT in the germline V gene. CDR3 sequence: CASRRDSPGVEQYF. The CDR3 bases are TGTGCCAGCAGACGGGACTCCCCGGGGGTCGAGCAGTACTTC.